What follows is one T cell receptor (beta chain) and its context. This sample stems from a study of metastatic and nonmetastatic thyroid tumors. Study as a whole: Repertoires from malignant and benign thyroid patients were compared across blood and tumor or nodule tissue.

The CDR3 has 16 amino acids. V shed 2 bases and J 7 bases; nucleotides not matched to a gene: 11. CDR1 MDHEN and CDR2 SYDVKM come from the germline V gene. Among the patients, none had received any treatment before thyroid surgery. TCRdb re-analyzed the PCR reads using MiXCR. The repertoire has almost 35,000 clones, 35% to 45% of them found once; the top ten carry roughly 23%. This chain links TRBV28 with TRBJ2-1; 7 positions match TRBD2. The sequenced sample consisted of tumor tissue. The source is a female donor with papillary thyroid cancer or a benign thyroid nodule (not recorded which). Some clones in this sample may be carry-over from other donors' samples. CDR3 amino acids: CASSLTGGRAGNEQFF. The CDR3, as DNA: TGTGCCAGCAGTTTAACCGGAGGGAGGGCCGGAAATGAGCAGTTCTTC.